The text below deals with one T cell receptor (beta chain). The antigen remains unidentified. Cycle 7 day 1, cycle 4 day 1, and baseline were the timepoints at which blood was sampled. The data originate from a study of OX40 agonist ivuxolimab in advanced cancers. Study-wide points: CD4+ and CD8+ T cells in blood underwent clonal expansion by week 6 at 0.1 to 3.0 mg/kg. Some patients without response likewise showed low normalized clonal expansion. The specificity for antigen of the expanded peripheral T cells was not determined.

Generated by immunoSEQ multiplex PCR, the TCRdb table keeps only in-frame clones and is missing some. The sample shows roughly 140,000 clones, 94% of them seen only once. From germline, CDR1 is MNHEY and CDR2 SMNVEV (reference sequence). V was trimmed by 6 bases and J by 2 bases, leaving 11 bases between them. This CDR3 comprises 15 residues. The chain carries TRBV27 and TRBJ2-6; D unclear. Sequenced material: CD4+ or CD8+ T cells sorted from blood, taken in a trial of the OX40 agonist ivuxolimab. The TCR was taken from an adult with an advanced solid tumor such as melanoma, head and neck, liver or kidney cancer. The CDR3 DNA reads TGTGCCAGCAGCCGCTCTCCGACTGGGGCCAACGTCCTGACTTTC. As protein: CASSRSPTGANVLTF.